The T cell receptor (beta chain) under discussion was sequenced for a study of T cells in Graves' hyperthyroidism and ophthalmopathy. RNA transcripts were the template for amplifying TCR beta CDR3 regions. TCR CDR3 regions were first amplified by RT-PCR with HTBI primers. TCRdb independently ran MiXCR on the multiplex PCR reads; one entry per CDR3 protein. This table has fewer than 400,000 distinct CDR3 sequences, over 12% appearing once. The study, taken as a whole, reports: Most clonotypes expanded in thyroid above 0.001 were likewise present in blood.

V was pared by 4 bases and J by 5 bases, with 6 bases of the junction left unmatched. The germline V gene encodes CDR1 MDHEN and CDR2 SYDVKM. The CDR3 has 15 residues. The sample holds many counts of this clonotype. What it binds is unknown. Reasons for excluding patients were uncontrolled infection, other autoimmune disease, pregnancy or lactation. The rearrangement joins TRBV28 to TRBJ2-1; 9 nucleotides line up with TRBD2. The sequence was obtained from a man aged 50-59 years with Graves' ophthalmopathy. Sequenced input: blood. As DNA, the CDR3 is TGTGCCAGCAGTTCAACCGGGACTAGCAACAATGAGCAGTTCTTC. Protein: CASSSTGTSNNEQFF.